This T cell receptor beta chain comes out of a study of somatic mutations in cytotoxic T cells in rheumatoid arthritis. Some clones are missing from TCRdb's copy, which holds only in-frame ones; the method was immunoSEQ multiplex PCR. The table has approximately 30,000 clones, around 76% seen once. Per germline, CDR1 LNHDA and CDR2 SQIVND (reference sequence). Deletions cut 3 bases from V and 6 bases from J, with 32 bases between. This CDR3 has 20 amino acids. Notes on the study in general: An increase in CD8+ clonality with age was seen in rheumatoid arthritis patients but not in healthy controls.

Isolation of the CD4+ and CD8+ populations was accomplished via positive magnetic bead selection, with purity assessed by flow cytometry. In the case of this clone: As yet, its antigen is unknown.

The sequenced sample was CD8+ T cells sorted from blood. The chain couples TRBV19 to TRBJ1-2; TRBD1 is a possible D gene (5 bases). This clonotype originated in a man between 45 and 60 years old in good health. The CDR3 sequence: CASSMRSYRPRPGKGHGYTF. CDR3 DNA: TGTGCCAGTAGTATGCGATCCTACAGACCTCGACCAGGGAAGGGGCATGGCTACACCTTC.